This is a list of T cell receptor beta chains from one sample in a study of blood T cells in healthy people across ages. TCRdb fed the 5' RACE reads into MiXCR, producing one record per CDR3 protein. The sample has nearly 800,000 distinct CDR3 sequences, roughly three fifths seen once. The sequencing input was blood. The receptors shown here come from a man aged 35-49 years in good health. Each CDR3 is given with its conserved first and last residue. Each record gives: J gene, V gene, CDR3 protein.

TRBJ2-3 | TRBV24-1 | CATSDAGQGSDTQYF
TRBJ2-3 | TRBV20-1 | CSARVQGAFADTQYF
TRBJ1-2 | TRBV15 | CATSPPGQGAHGYTF
TRBJ1-2 | TRBV7-3 | CASSRGVENYGYTF
TRBJ2-1 | TRBV7-9 | CASSLRTGGVSNEQFF
TRBJ2-7 | TRBV25-1 | CASSEYSSYEQYF
- | TRBV4-3 | CASSPGQEKYNEQYF
TRBJ2-5 | TRBV7-7 | CASSDGLAGGPWETQYF
TRBJ2-7 | TRBV7-9 | CASSHPLYEQYF
TRBJ2-5 | TRBV14 | CASSQPRTGKETQYF
TRBJ2-3 | TRBV7-8 | CASSLGREMADTQYF
TRBJ2-1 | TRBV29-1 | CSVWLAVDNEQFF
TRBJ2-5 | TRBV5-1 | CASSRNRQETQYF
TRBJ1-2 | TRBV5-1 | CASSLDTGQGSGGYTF
TRBJ2-7 | TRBV28 | CASTPLAGGRQYF
TRBJ1-2 | TRBV7-6 | CASSLAADASYGNTF
TRBJ2-6 | TRBV7-2 | CASSGANVLTF
TRBJ2-3 | TRBV5-5 | CASSFGVLWNTDTQYF
TRBJ1-1 | TRBV20-1 | CRTGPRDTEAFF
TRBJ2-3 | TRBV3-1 | CASSPRQGSTDTQYF
TRBJ2-1 | TRBV12-3/TRBV12-4 | CACSPWGLGTGREQFF
TRBJ2-1 | TRBV4-3 | CASSQQNRGSAYNEQFF
TRBJ2-3 | TRBV7-3 | CASSPQAGITDTQYF
TRBJ2-6 | TRBV5-1 | CASSPGSNRVSGANVLTF
TRBJ2-7 | TRBV7-2 | CASSSGNTYEQYF
TRBJ1-6 | TRBV7-3 | CASSPGFYNSPLHF
TRBJ2-7 | TRBV12-3/TRBV12-4 | CASSSSGDEQYF
TRBJ2-7 | TRBV20-1 | CSAREGATYNEQYF
TRBJ1-2 | TRBV4-1 | CASSQLSGDGYTF
TRBJ2-7 | TRBV5-1 | CASSLRTGAYEQYF
TRBJ1-3 | TRBV28 | CTSSISGYSGNTIYF
TRBJ1-1 | TRBV5-4 | CASSPDRVRNTEAFF